This note documents a single T cell receptor beta chain sequence. The CDR3 length is 14 residues. Germline V gives CDR1 SNHLY, CDR2 FYNNEI. V was pared by 3 bases and J by 6 bases, with 4 bases of the junction left unmatched. The data stem from a study of patients and donors after allogeneic stem cell transplantation. TCRdb reprocessed the RT-PCR reads via MiXCR and lists one record per CDR3 protein. Here the sample spans about 200,000 distinct CDR3 sequences, approximately 41% being singletons. The chain joins TRBV2 to TRBJ1-1; 10 nucleotides match TRBD1. The sample was blood, either unsorted or a sorted T cell fraction (not recorded which). The sequence was obtained from a human donor who was either an allogeneic HSCT recipient or a stem cell or donor lymphocyte infusion donor (not recorded which). It is not recorded whose cells these are; they may come from a transplant donor. CDR3 region: CASSEDRGYAEAFF. CDR3 sequence (DNA): TGTGCCAGCAGTGAGGACAGGGGGTATGCTGAAGCTTTCTTT. The complete variable domain, with remaining parts taken from reference TRBV2 and TRBJ1-1, reads EPEVTQTPSHQVTQMGQEVILRCVPISNHLYFYWYRQILGQKVEFLVSFYNNEISEKSEIFDDQFSVERPDGSNFTLKIRSTKLEDSAMYFCASSEDRGYAEAFFGQGTRLTVV.